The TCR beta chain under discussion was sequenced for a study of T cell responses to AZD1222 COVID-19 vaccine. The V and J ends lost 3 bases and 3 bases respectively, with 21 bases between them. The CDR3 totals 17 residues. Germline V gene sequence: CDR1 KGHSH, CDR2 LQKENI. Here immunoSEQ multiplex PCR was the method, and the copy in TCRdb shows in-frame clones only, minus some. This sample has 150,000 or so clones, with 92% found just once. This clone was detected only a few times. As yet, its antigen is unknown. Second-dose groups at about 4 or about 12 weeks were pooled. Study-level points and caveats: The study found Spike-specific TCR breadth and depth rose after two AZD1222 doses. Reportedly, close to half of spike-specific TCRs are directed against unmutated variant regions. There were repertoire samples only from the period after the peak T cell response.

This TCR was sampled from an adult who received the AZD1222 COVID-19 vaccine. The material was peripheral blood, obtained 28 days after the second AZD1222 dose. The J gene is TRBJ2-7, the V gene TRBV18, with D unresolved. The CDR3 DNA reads TGTGCCAGCTCACCGACGGTAAGTTTGCACCTCAACTACGAGCAGTACTTC. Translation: CASSPTVSLHLNYEQYF.